These 11 T cell receptor beta chains share one sample of origin, sequenced in a study of T cell responses to AZD1222 COVID-19 vaccine. Some clones are missing from TCRdb's copy, which holds only in-frame ones; the method was immunoSEQ multiplex PCR. The repertoire holds some 86,000 clones, with about nine tenths as singletons. The material sequenced was peripheral blood, taken 28 days after the second AZD1222 dose. The receptors shown here come from an adult who received the AZD1222 COVID-19 vaccine.

This clone appeared a single time. This chain uses TRBV19 with TRBJ2-2; D unclear. V dropped 3 bases and J dropped 7 bases, with 18 bases sitting between them. This CDR3 is 16 amino acids long. Germline V lookup: CDR1 LNHDA, CDR2 SQIVND (reference sequence). The CDR3 coding sequence is TGTGCCAGTAGTATTGGCAGGCGGCTAGGGCACGGGGAGCTGTTTTTT. It specifies CASSIGRRLGHGELFF.

This clone was counted only a few times. V is TRBV2 and J is TRBJ2-3; 9 nucleotides match TRBD1. The CDR3 spans 16 residues. Germline V gene sequence: CDR1 SNHLY, CDR2 FYNNEI. The junction had 5 bases not matched to a gene; V was cut back by 4 bases and J by 0 bases. The CDR3 loop reads CASSGTGVVSTDTQYF. The CDR3 region has the DNA TGTGCCAGCAGTGGGACAGGGGTTGTGAGCACAGATACGCAGTATTTT.

The V gene is TRBV4-1, the J gene TRBJ1-4; D possibly corresponds to TRBD1 (5 bases). Germline values: CDR1 MGHRA, CDR2 YSYEKL. The germline V and J ends were trimmed by 5 bases and 12 bases, with 22 bases remaining between them. The CDR3 is made up of 15 amino acids. The CDR3 DNA follows: TGCGCCAGCAGCGGACCGGGACGGACAAAGGGGCAACTGTTTTTT. Translated: CASSGPGRTKGQLFF.

The chain links TRBV7-9 to TRBJ2-2; D perhaps matches TRBD1 (5 bases). Germline CDR1 is SEHNR and CDR2 is FQNEAQ (reference sequence). The V end was cut by 5 bases, the J end by 7 bases, with 11 bases between. CDR3 length: 13 residues. CDR3 in amino acids: CASSLTESGELFF. CDR3 bases: TGTGCCAGCAGCCTGACAGAAAGCGGGGAGCTGTTTTTT.

The chain has TRBV7-2 and TRBJ1-6, with D hard to call. Trimming left V 4 bases short and J 5 bases short, with 12 bases between. The V gene's germline CDR1 is SGHTA and CDR2 FQGNSA. The CDR3 has 15 amino acids. In nucleotides, the CDR3 is TGTGCCAGCAGCTCTCTGACAAACGATAATTCACCCCTCCACTTT. This codes for CASSSLTNDNSPLHF.

The chain links TRBV18 to TRBJ2-3; D is uncertain. Germline loops: CDR1 KGHSH, CDR2 LQKENI. V was clipped by 3 bases and J by 4 bases, with 8 bases between them. The CDR3 totals 13 residues. The CDR3 here is CASSPERPDTQYF. CDR3 nucleotides: TGTGCCAGCTCACCTGAACGACCAGATACGCAGTATTTT. The variable domain in full, with the rest retrieved from reference TRBV18 and TRBJ2-3, is NAGVMQNPRHLVRRRGQEARLRCSPMKGHSHVYWYRQLPEEGLKFMVYLQKENIIDESGMPKERFSAEFPKEGPSILRIQQVVRGDSAAYFCASSPERPDTQYFGPGTRLTVL.

This clone was observed a handful of times. V and J are TRBV28 and TRBJ1-2, with 8 bases aligning to TRBD1. The V gene end was trimmed by 5 bases and the J gene end by 7 bases; junction bases not matched to a gene: 12. The germline V gene encodes CDR1 MDHEN and CDR2 SYDVKM. CDR3 length: 15 amino acids. The CDR3 is CASSPHGQGNPGYTF. As DNA, the CDR3 is TGTGCCAGCAGTCCACATGGACAGGGAAATCCTGGCTACACCTTC.

The table lists this clone with many counts. The V and J genes are TRBV20-1 and TRBJ1-6, with 12 bases that match TRBD1. J lost 9 bases, V lost 3 bases, and 3 bases had no gene match. In germline, CDR1 is DFQATT, CDR2 SNEGSKA (reference sequence). CDR3 length: 14 amino acids. The CDR3 loop is CSASEGQGASPLHF. The CDR3 DNA is TGCAGTGCTAGTGAGGGACAGGGGGCTTCACCCCTCCACTTT.

V gene TRBV6-5 combines with J gene TRBJ2-7; possibly TRBD1 or TRBD2 for D (5 bases each). The CDR3 is made up of 13 amino acids. Per the germline V gene, CDR1 is MNHEY and CDR2 is SVGAGI. V was trimmed by 6 bases and J by 3 bases, leaving 12 bases between them. CDR3: CASRNGDGYEQYF. CDR3 nucleotide sequence: TGTGCCAGCAGGAACGGGGACGGCTACGAGCAGTACTTC.

The V call is TRBV6-2 or TRBV6-3, the J call TRBJ2-7, with TRBD1 matching over 11 bases. V gave up 0 bases and J gave up 3 bases; unmatched junction bases: 1. The CDR3 runs to 15 residues. Germline V CDR1 and CDR2: MNHEY, SVGEGT. In nucleotides, the CDR3 is TGTGCCAGCAGTTACTCTGGGACAGGGGGCTACGAGCAGTACTTC. Its translation is CASSYSGTGGYEQYF.

The chain employs TRBV4-2 and TRBJ2-1; 8 positions match TRBD2. The germline V gene has CDR1 LGHNA and CDR2 YNFKEQ. V was clipped by 4 bases and J by 5 bases; unmatched bases: 7. This CDR3 has 15 amino acids. Written as DNA, the CDR3 is TGTGCCAGCAGCCTCCCTTCGGGAGGGAACAATGAGCAGTTCTTC. It yields the protein CASSLPSGGNNEQFF.